This T cell receptor (beta chain) came from a study of blood T cells in healthy people across ages. V was cut by 1 base and J by 5 bases, with 13 bases left in between. This CDR3 is built from 15 residues. Germline CDR1 reads SGHRS; CDR2 reads YFSETQ. Russia was home to the donors, healthy Caucasian individuals aged about 6 to 90. Regarding this clonotype: Antigen specificity is unknown.

Together with a sample-barcoded 5' primer, a J-beta primer mix was included in a second PCR lasting roughly 6 to 12 cycles. TCRdb re-called the 5' RACE reads through MiXCR, storing one row per CDR3 protein. Of some 700,000 distinct CDR3 sequences listed, approximately 39% are singletons. Whole-study results and caveats: When one million T cells were used, diversity estimates were thought to be underestimates. The long-lived group displayed more naive CD4+ cells, plus higher diversity, than the aged donors did.

The sequencing input was blood. V is TRBV5-1 and J is TRBJ2-1; tentative D call: TRBD2 (6 bases). This TCR was sampled from a woman aged 60-70 years in good health. As DNA, the CDR3 is TGCGCCAGCAGCTTGATGGGCGGGGCAGACAATGAGCAGTTCTTC. It specifies CASSLMGGADNEQFF.